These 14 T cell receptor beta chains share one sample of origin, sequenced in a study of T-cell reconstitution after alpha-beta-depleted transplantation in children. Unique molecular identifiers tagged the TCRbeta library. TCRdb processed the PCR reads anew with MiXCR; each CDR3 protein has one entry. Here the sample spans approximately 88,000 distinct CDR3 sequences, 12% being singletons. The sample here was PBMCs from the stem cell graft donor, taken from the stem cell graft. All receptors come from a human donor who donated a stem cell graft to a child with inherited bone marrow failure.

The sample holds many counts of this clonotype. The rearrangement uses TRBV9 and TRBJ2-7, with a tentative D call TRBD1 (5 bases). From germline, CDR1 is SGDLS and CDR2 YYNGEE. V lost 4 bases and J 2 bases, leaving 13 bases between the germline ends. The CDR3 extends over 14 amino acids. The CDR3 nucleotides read TGTGCCAGCAGCATCAGCACGGACACCTACGAGCAGTACTTC. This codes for CASSISTDTYEQYF.

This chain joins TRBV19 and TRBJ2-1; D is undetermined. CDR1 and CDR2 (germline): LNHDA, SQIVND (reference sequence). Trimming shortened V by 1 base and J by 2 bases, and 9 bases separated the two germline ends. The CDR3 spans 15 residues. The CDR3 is CASSIGSSTYNEQFF. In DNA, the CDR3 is TGTGCCAGTAGTATAGGTTCGTCAACCTACAATGAGCAGTTCTTC. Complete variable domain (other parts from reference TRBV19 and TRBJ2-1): DGGITQSPKYLFRKEGQNVTLSCEQNLNHDAMYWYRQDPGQGLRLIYYSQIVNDFQKGDIAEGYSVSREKKESFPLTVTSAQKNPTAFYLCASSIGSSTYNEQFFGPGTRLTVL.

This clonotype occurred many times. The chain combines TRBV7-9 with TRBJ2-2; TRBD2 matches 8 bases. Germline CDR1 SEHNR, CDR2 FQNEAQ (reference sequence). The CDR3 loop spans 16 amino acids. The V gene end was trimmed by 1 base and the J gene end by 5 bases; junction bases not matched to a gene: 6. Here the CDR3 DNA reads TGTGCCAGCAGCTTAGTGCGGTCTAGCGGGACCGGGGAGCTGTTTTTT. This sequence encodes CASSLVRSSGTGELFF.

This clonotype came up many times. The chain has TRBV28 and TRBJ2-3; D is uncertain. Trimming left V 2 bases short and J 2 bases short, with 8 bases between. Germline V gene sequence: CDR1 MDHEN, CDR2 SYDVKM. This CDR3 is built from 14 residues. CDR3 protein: CASSLVRVTDTQYF. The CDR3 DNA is TGTGCCAGCAGTTTAGTTAGGGTCACAGATACGCAGTATTTT. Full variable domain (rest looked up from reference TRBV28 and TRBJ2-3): DVKVTQSSRYLVKRTGEKVFLECVQDMDHENMFWYRQDPGLGLRLIYFSYDVKMKEKGDIPEGYSVSREKKERFSLILESASTNQTSMYLCASSLVRVTDTQYFGPGTRLTVL.

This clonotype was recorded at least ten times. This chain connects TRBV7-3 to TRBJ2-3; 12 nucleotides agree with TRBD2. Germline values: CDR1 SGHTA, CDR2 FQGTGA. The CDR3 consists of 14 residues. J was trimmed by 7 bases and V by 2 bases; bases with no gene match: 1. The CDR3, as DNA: TGTGCCAGCAGCTTACTAGCGGGAGGGCATACGCAGTATTTT. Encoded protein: CASSLLAGGHTQYF.

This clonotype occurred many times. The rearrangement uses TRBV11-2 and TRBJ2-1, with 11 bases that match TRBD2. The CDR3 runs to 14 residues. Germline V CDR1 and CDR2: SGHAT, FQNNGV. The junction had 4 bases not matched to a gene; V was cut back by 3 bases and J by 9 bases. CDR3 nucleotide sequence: TGTGCCAGCAGCTTTAGCGGGAGGGTGGTTGAGCAGTTCTTC. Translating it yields CASSFSGRVVEQFF.

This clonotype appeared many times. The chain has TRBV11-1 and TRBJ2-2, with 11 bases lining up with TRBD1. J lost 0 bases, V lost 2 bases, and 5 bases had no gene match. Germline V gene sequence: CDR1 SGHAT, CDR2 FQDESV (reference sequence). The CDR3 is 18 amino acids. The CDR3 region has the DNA TGTGCCAGCAGCTTACTCCGGGGACAGGGGGCGAACACCGGGGAGCTGTTTTTT. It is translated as CASSLLRGQGANTGELFF.

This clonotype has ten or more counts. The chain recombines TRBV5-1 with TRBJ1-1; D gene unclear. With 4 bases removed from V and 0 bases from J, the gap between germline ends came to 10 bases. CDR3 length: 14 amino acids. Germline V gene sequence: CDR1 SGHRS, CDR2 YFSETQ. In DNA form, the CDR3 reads TGCGCCAGCAGCGACGCCTCGATGAACACTGAAGCTTTCTTT. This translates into CASSDASMNTEAFF.

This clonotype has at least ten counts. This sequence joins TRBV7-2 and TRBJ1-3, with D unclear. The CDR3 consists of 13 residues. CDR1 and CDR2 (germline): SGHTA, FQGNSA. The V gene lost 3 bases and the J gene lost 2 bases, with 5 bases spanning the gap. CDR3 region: CASSFNAGNTIYF. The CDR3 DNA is TGTGCCAGCAGCTTTAACGCTGGAAACACCATATATTTT.

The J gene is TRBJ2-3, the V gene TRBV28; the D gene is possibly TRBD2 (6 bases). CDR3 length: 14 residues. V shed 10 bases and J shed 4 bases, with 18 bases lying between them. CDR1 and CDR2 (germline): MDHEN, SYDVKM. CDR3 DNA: TGTGCCATGGGCCCCCGAGGGGACTCAGATACGCAGTATTTT. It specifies CAMGPRGDSDTQYF.

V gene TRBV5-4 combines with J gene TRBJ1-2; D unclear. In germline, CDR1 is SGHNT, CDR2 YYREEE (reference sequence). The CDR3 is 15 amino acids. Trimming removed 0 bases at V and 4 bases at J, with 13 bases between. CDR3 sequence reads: CASSLVDKVGYGYTF. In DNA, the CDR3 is TGTGCCAGCAGCTTGGTCGACAAAGTTGGCTATGGCTACACCTTC.

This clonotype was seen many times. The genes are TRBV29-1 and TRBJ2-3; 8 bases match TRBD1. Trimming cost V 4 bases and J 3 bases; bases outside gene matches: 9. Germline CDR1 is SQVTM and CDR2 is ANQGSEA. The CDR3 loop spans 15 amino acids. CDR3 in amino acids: CSVVFSGTGTDTQYF. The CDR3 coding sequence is TGCAGCGTTGTTTTTTCAGGGACAGGTACAGATACGCAGTATTTT.

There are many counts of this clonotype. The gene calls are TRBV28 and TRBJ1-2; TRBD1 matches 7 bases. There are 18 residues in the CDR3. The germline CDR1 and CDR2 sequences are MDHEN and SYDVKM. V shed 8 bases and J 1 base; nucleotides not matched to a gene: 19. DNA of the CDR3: TGTGCCAGCGATGACCCCATGGGGACAGATCCTAATAACTATGGCTACACCTTC. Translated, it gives CASDDPMGTDPNNYGYTF.

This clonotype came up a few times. Here the CDR3 reads CSVEAWGDYGYTF. CDR3 sequence (DNA): TGCAGCGTTGAAGCGTGGGGGGACTATGGCTACACCTTC. This chain uses TRBV29-1 with TRBJ1-2; D is possibly TRBD1 (5 bases). Germline V gene sequence: CDR1 SQVTM, CDR2 ANQGSEA. The germline V and J ends were trimmed by 1 base and 3 bases, with 9 bases remaining between them. The CDR3 loop spans 13 amino acids.